This section outlines one T cell receptor (beta chain) sequence together with its context. Under the authors' procedure: How many nucleated cells were present was estimated from reference gene primer amplification. TCRdb's table, derived via immunoSEQ multiplex PCR, lists solely in-frame clones and lacks some. V, J and clone size were drawn from that table, and D and trimming were deduced from the DNA. The sample carries 75,000 to 100,000 clones, around 90% recorded once. This entry comes from a study of blood T cell repertoires in COVID-19. Study context: Collection of acute and convalescent COVID-19 samples took place in the United States, Italy and Spain. The cDNA or gDNA used as material had been derived from T cells, B-cell-depleted T cells, or PBMCs.

The CDR3 covers 14 residues. Germline V gene data show CDR1 as MNHEY and CDR2 as SVGAGI. V trimming: 5 bases; J trimming: 4 bases; junction bases outside the gene matches: 4. Sequencing used peripheral blood. The V gene is TRBV6-5, the J gene TRBJ1-5; 8 nucleotides align to TRBD1. The sequence derives from a woman over 75 with acute or convalescent COVID-19. The CDR3 is CASSLRQGNQPQHF. In DNA, the CDR3 is TGTGCCAGCAGTCTCAGACAGGGGAATCAGCCCCAGCATTTT.